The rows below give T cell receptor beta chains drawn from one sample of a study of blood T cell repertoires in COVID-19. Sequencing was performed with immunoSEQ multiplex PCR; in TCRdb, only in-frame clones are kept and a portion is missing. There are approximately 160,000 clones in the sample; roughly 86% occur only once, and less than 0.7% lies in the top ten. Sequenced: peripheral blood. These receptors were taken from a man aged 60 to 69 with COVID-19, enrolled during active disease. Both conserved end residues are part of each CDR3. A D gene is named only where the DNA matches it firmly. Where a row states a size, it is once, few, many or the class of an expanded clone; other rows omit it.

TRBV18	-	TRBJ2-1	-	CASSIVEQSSYNEQFF	TGTGCCAGCTCAATAGTGGAGCAGAGCTCCTACAATGAGCAGTTCTTC
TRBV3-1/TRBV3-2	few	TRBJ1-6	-	CASSQDDPQGGDSPLHF	TGTGCCAGCAGCCAAGATGACCCTCAGGGAGGTGATTCACCCCTCCACTTT
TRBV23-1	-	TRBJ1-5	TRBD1	CASSPGQVRCNQPQHF	TGCGCCAGCAGTCCTGGACAGGTTCGGTGCAATCAGCCCCAGCATTTT
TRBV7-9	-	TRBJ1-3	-	CASKRGGSGNTIYF	TGTGCCAGCAAACGAGGGGGCTCTGGAAACACCATATATTTT
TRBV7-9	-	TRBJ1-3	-	CASSLETVLSGNTIYF	TGTGCCAGCAGCTTAGAGACTGTGCTCTCTGGAAACACCATATATTTT
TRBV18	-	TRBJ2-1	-	CASATSEPSRTYNEQFF	TGTGCCAGCGCGACAAGTGAGCCCAGCCGTACCTACAATGAGCAGTTCTTC
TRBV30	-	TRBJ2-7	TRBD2	CAWRAGLAGVYEQYF	TGTGCCTGGAGGGCTGGACTAGCGGGAGTCTACGAGCAGTACTTC
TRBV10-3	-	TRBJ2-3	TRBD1	CAISGSPGGRTDTQYF	TGTGCCATCAGTGGATCCCCAGGGGGCAGGACAGATACGCAGTATTTT
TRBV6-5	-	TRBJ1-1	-	CASRRSNTEAFF	TGTGCCAGCAGGAGGTCGAACACTGAAGCTTTCTTT
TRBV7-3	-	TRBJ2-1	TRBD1	CASSLMPGTGGYNEQFF	TGTGCCAGCAGCTTAATGCCCGGGACAGGGGGGTACAATGAGCAGTTCTTC
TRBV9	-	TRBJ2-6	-	CASSLVGDSGANVLTF	TGTGCCAGCAGTCTCGTAGGGGACTCTGGGGCCAACGTCCTGACTTTC
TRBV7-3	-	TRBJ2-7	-	CASSTGHPYEQYF	TGTGCCAGCAGCACCGGACACCCGTACGAGCAGTACTTC
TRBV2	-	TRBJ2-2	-	CASSEQYTGELFF	TGTGCCAGCAGTGAACAGTACACCGGGGAGCTGTTTTTT
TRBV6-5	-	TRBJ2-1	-	CASSSGTRSGNEQFF	TGTGCCAGCAGTTCCGGGACCCGAAGCGGGAATGAGCAGTTCTTC
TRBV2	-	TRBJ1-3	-	CASSESPGTINTIYF	TGTGCCAGCAGTGAGTCTCCCGGGACAATCAACACCATATATTTT
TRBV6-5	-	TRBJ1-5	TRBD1	CASSYSTGVGQPQHF	TGTGCCAGCAGTTACTCGACAGGGGTGGGTCAGCCCCAGCATTTT
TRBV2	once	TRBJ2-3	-	CASSPTERVRTDTQYF	TGTGCCAGCAGTCCCACGGAGCGGGTGAGGACAGATACGCAGTATTTT
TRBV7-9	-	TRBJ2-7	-	CASSLGGNSYEQYF	TGTGCCAGCAGCTTAGGGGGCAACTCCTACGAGCAGTACTTC
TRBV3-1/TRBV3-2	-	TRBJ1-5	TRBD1	CASSQGRTGYQPQHF	TGTGCCAGCAGCCAAGGAAGGACAGGGTATCAGCCCCAGCATTTT
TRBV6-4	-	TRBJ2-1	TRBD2	CASSVTSGGADEQFF	TGTGCCAGCAGTGTGACTAGCGGGGGGGCCGATGAGCAGTTCTTC
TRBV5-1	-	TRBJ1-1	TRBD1	CASRRTGGLLGTEAFF	TGCGCCAGCAGGAGGACAGGGGGTTTGTTGGGCACTGAAGCTTTCTTT
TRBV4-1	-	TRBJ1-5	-	CASSQDWASQPQHF	TGCGCCAGCAGCCAAGATTGGGCAAGTCAGCCCCAGCATTTT
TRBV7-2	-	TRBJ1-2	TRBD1	CASSLRDSGTGGGYGYTF	TGTGCCAGCAGCTTAAGAGACTCCGGGACAGGGGGAGGCTATGGCTACACCTTC
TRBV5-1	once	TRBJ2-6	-	CASSLGHPGANVLTF	TGCGCCAGCAGCTTGGGACATCCTGGGGCCAACGTCCTGACTTTC
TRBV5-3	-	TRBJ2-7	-	CARSLASEGFTYEQYF	TGTGCCAGAAGCTTGGCGTCAGAGGGATTCACCTACGAGCAGTACTTC
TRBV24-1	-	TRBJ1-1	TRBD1	CATSDAGTGLNTEAFF	TGTGCCACCAGTGATGCGGGGACAGGTTTGAACACTGAAGCTTTCTTT
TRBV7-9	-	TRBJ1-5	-	CASSSADAAQHF	TGTGCCAGCAGCTCCGCGGATGCGGCCCAGCATTTT